Presented here are 27 T cell receptor beta chains from one specimen sequenced in a study of blood T cells in healthy people across ages. With a J-beta primer mix and a sample-barcoded 5' primer, a second PCR ran 7 to 11 cycles. TCRdb called the 5' RACE reads again in MiXCR, with one record for every CDR3 protein. The repertoire consists of some 1,800,000 distinct CDR3 sequences, with more than 35% occurring once and the leading ten covering 20% to 25%. Material: blood. All receptors come from a human donor in good health.

This chain links TRBV4-3 with TRBJ1-6; no definite D call. V dropped 0 bases and J dropped 9 bases, with 12 bases sitting between them. This CDR3 has 15 residues. CDR1 and CDR2 from the germline V gene are LGHNA and YSLEER. As DNA, the CDR3 is TGCGCCAGCAGCCAAGAAAGCGGGGTAGCTTCACCCCTCCACTTT. Protein sequence: CASSQESGVASPLHF.

This chain links TRBV6-2 or TRBV6-3 with TRBJ1-6; no reliable D call. Looked up from germline, CDR1 is MNHEY and CDR2 is SVGEGT. Trimming took 6 bases from V and 7 from J, leaving 4 bases between them. The CDR3 sequence is 11 residues long. The CDR3 DNA follows: TGTGCCAGCAGGAGGAATTCACCCCTCCACTTT. Residues: CASRRNSPLHF.

The chain is built from TRBV4-3 and TRBJ2-1; 13 nucleotides line up with TRBD2. CDR1 is LGHNA and CDR2 is YSLEER in the germline V gene. The CDR3 runs 19 residues. V was pared by 7 bases and J by 1 base, with 13 bases of the junction left unmatched. CDR3 sequence reads: CASNPRLAGGPNSYNEQFF. The CDR3 DNA reads TGCGCCAGCAACCCCCGACTAGCGGGGGGACCAAATTCCTACAATGAGCAGTTCTTC.

The genes are TRBV2 and TRBJ2-3, with 11 bases fitting TRBD2. V was pared by 5 bases and J by 2 bases, with 6 bases of the junction left unmatched. The CDR3 loop spans 16 amino acids. Germline CDR1 reads SNHLY; CDR2 reads FYNNEI. Here the CDR3 reads CASSIGTSGPTDTQYF. In nucleotides, the CDR3 is TGTGCCAGCAGTATCGGGACTAGCGGCCCCACAGATACGCAGTATTTT.

There are a few counts of this clonotype. The J gene is TRBJ2-1, the V gene TRBV12-3 or TRBV12-4, with 7 bases lining up with TRBD2. The length of the CDR3 is 11 residues. After removal of 7 bases from V and 9 bases from J, the junction contained 3 bases not matched to a gene. CDR3 sequence reads: CASTGGGEQFF. The CDR3 bases are TGTGCCAGCACCGGCGGGGGTGAGCAGTTCTTC.

This clonotype has at least ten counts. The chain is built from TRBV5-1 and TRBJ1-2, with 10 nucleotides matching TRBD1. CDR3 length equals 15 residues. The J segment lost 8 bases and the V segment lost 4 bases, leaving 11 bases of the junction unmatched. CDR1 is SGHRS, CDR2 YFSETQ, per germline. CDR3 sequence (DNA): TGCGCCAGCAGCACCTCCGGGACAGGGGTGGAAGGCTACACCTTC. Protein: CASSTSGTGVEGYTF.

This clonotype has a handful of counts. V is TRBV20-1 and J is TRBJ1-4; a possible D gene is TRBD1 (6 bases). This CDR3 has 16 residues. The germline V and J ends were trimmed by 0 bases and 0 bases, with 11 bases remaining between them. Germline CDR1 and CDR2: DFQATT and SNEGSKA (reference sequence). In nucleotides, the CDR3 is TGCAGTGCTAGAGATCTAGGGGGGTCAACTAATGAAAAACTGTTTTTT. It translates to CSARDLGGSTNEKLFF.

This rearrangement joins TRBV20-1 to TRBJ2-5; possibly TRBD2 for D (5 bases). Germline V gene sequence: CDR1 DFQATT, CDR2 SNEGSKA (reference sequence). The CDR3 contains 14 residues. With 0 bases removed from V and 2 bases from J, the gap between germline ends came to 10 bases. CDR3 region: CSARDPGIQETQYF. Written as DNA, the CDR3 is TGCAGTGCTAGAGATCCCGGGATTCAAGAGACCCAGTACTTC.

This chain links TRBV20-1 with TRBJ1-5; 11 nucleotides match TRBD1. The CDR3 covers 18 residues. The V gene end was trimmed by 1 base and the J gene end by 2 bases; junction bases not matched to a gene: 10. Looked up from germline, CDR1 is DFQATT and CDR2 is SNEGSKA (reference sequence). CDR3 DNA: TGCAGTGCTAGAGGACCCGGACAGGGGGCAGGTCGCAATCAGCCCCAGCATTTT. This gives the protein CSARGPGQGAGRNQPQHF.

About this clonotype itself: One end of the junction does not line up with germline, which may come from a read error. This chain uses TRBV7-9 with TRBJ2-1, with D perhaps TRBD2 (6 bases). The CDR3 loop spans 15 amino acids. Germline V lookup: CDR1 SEHNR, CDR2 FQNEAQ (reference sequence). CDR3 DNA: TGTGCCAGCAGCATGGCGGGGTCGGTGTACAATGGGCAGTTCTTC. This codes for CASSMAGSVYNGQFF.

This rearrangement joins TRBV6-6 to TRBJ2-4, with TRBD1 identical over 9 bases. The J call may be in error: the DNA end matches TRBJ2-7 better. There are 16 residues in the CDR3. Germline values: CDR1 MNHNY, CDR2 SVGAGI (reference sequence). CDR3 region: CASSYDQDRGVYEQYF. DNA for the CDR3: TGTGCCAGCAGTTATGACCAAGACAGGGGGGTTTACGAGCAGTACTTC.

This clonotype was counted between two and nine times. The genes are TRBV4-1 and TRBJ1-2; D gene uncertain. V was pared by 2 bases and J by 0 bases, with 10 bases between. CDR3 size: 15 residues. Germline loops: CDR1 MGHRA, CDR2 YSYEKL. The CDR3, as DNA: TGCGCCAGCAGCCAAAACGACCAGACTAACTATGGCTACACCTTC. This gives the protein CASSQNDQTNYGYTF.

The chain employs TRBV11-2 and TRBJ1-1, with a tentative D call TRBD1 (6 bases). The CDR3 loop spans 14 amino acids. Trimming left V 0 bases short and J 3 bases short, with 8 bases between. The germline gives CDR1 SGHAT, CDR2 FQNNGV. CDR3 in DNA: TGTGCCAGCAGCTTAGACGGACAGTACACTGAAGCTTTCTTT. It codes for CASSLDGQYTEAFF.

The chain joins TRBV5-5 to TRBJ1-2; no firm D call. CDR3 length: 18 amino acids. Trimming took off 0 bases at V and 0 bases at J, with 18 bases between the two ends. CDR1 is SGHKS and CDR2 is YYEKEE in the germline V gene (reference sequence). CDR3 sequence (DNA): TGTGCCAGCAGCTTGGTTCCCCGCGACCCCGCATCTAACTATGGCTACACCTTC. Its protein is CASSLVPRDPASNYGYTF.

This clonotype was picked up a small number of times. The chain employs TRBV15 and TRBJ2-1; tentatively, D is TRBD2 (5 bases). Germline lookup yields CDR1 LNHNV and CDR2 YYDKDF (reference sequence). The CDR3 runs to 15 residues. V gave up 3 bases and J gave up 0 bases, with 9 bases separating them. CDR3 loop: CATSSLAGSYNEQFF. The CDR3 DNA is TGTGCCACCAGCAGTCTCGCGGGCTCCTACAATGAGCAGTTCTTC. Supplemented by reference TRBV15 and TRBJ2-1, the full variable domain reads DAMVIQNPRYQVTQFGKPVTLSCSQTLNHNVMYWYQQKSSQAPKLLFHYYDKDFNNEADTPDNFQSRRPNTSFCFLDIRSPGLGDTAMYLCATSSLAGSYNEQFFGPGTRLTVL.

To note about this clonotype: An end of the junction differs from the germline gene, which may be a read error. V and J are TRBV20-1 and TRBJ2-4; D is possibly TRBD2 (5 bases). The CDR3 length is 12 residues. Germline CDR1 DFQATT, CDR2 SNEGSKA (reference sequence). The CDR3 bases are TGCAGTACTAGAGATAGAGTAAACATTCAGTACTTC. Its translation is CSTRDRVNIQYF.

In DNA form, the CDR3 reads TGTGCCAGCAACAGCAACAGGGGCCTTGGTGAAAAACTGTTTTTT. This sequence encodes CASNSNRGLGEKLFF. This rearrangement joins TRBV7-2 to TRBJ1-4; the match to TRBD1 covers 7 bases. This CDR3 spans 15 amino acids. Germline V CDR1 and CDR2: SGHTA, FQGNSA. With 7 bases clipped from V and 7 bases from J, the junction kept 12 bases outside the gene matches.

This clonotype appeared a few times. The gene calls are TRBV15 and TRBJ2-3; D assignment may be TRBD1 or TRBD2 (5 bases each). V lost 5 bases and J lost 2, with 14 bases in between. Germline loops: CDR1 LNHNV, CDR2 YYDKDF (reference sequence). The CDR3 covers 15 residues. The DNA for the CDR3 is TGTGCCACCAGCCAGGGACCGAGATTCACAGATACGCAGTATTTT. This gives the protein CATSQGPRFTDTQYF.

This clonotype was detected a few times. The chain uses TRBV11-2 and TRBJ2-7; no firm D call. Per germline, CDR1 SGHAT and CDR2 FQNNGV. Deletions cut 0 bases from V and 5 bases from J, with 8 bases between. The CDR3 sequence is 13 residues long. CDR3 amino acids: CASSLELSHEQYF. The DNA for the CDR3 is TGTGCCAGCAGCTTAGAGCTATCCCACGAGCAGTACTTC. The variable domain in full, completed from reference TRBV11-2 and TRBJ2-7, reads EAGVAQSPRYKIIEKRQSVAFWCNPISGHATLYWYQQILGQGPKLLIQFQNNGVVDDSQLPKDRFSAERLKGVDSTLKIQPAKLEDSAVYLCASSLELSHEQYFGPGTRLTVT.

This clonotype was observed a few times. V usage is TRBV12-3 or TRBV12-4 and J usage is TRBJ2-5, with D maybe TRBD2 (5 bases). This CDR3 spans 12 amino acids. Trimming cost V 10 bases and J 5 bases, with 14 bases left between them. The CDR3 sequence is CATSRGPETQYF. The CDR3 DNA is TGTGCCACCTCGAGAGGGCCCGAGACCCAGTACTTC.

This clonotype was observed a handful of times. The V gene is TRBV15, the J gene TRBJ1-6, with a weak D call TRBD1 (5 bases). V was trimmed by 0 bases and J by 9 bases, leaving 15 bases between them. This CDR3 has 16 residues. Germline V gene data show CDR1 as LNHNV and CDR2 as YYDKDF (reference sequence). In DNA form, the CDR3 reads TGTGCCACCAGCAGAGATCGCGCAGGGAGGACTTCACCCCTCCACTTT. Its protein product is CATSRDRAGRTSPLHF.

This clonotype turned up a few times. This chain uses TRBV7-8 with TRBJ2-7; D not resolved. Trimming removed 0 bases from V and 4 bases from J, with 16 bases in between. Germline loops: CDR1 SGHVS, CDR2 FQNEAQ. The CDR3 runs 16 residues. This CDR3 is CASSLAEAGRIYEQYF. The CDR3 bases are TGTGCCAGCAGCTTAGCTGAAGCCGGGCGGATATACGAGCAGTACTTC.

The chain couples TRBV19 to TRBJ1-4; D ambiguous. V was trimmed by 9 bases and J by 8 bases, leaving 13 bases between them. The germline gives CDR1 LNHDA, CDR2 SQIVND (reference sequence). The CDR3 is 12 amino acids. CDR3 nucleotide sequence: TGTGCCAGCAGCATAGGTGGCGAAAAACTGTTTTTT. Translated: CASSIGGEKLFF.

This chain uses TRBV5-1 with TRBJ2-5, with D possibly being TRBD1 (6 bases). Looked up from germline, CDR1 is SGHRS and CDR2 is YFSETQ. Trimming removed 6 bases from V and 2 bases from J, with 17 bases in between. CDR3 length: 15 amino acids. CDR3 loop: CASTQGLSYQETQYF. The CDR3 nucleotides read TGCGCCAGCACCCAGGGGTTATCGTATCAAGAGACCCAGTACTTC.

V usage is TRBV28 and J usage is TRBJ2-1, with TRBD2 matching over 11 bases. CDR3 size: 15 residues. The germline V gene encodes CDR1 MDHEN and CDR2 SYDVKM. With V trimmed by 5 bases and J by 6 bases, 6 bases remained unmatched. CDR3 amino acids: CASSVSGGAFNEQFF. CDR3 DNA sequence: TGTGCCAGCAGTGTTAGCGGGGGGGCTTTCAATGAGCAGTTCTTC.

The rearrangement links TRBV12-5 to TRBJ1-2, with D possibly being TRBD1 (5 bases). The CDR3 covers 14 residues. Between the trimmed V and J ends, which lost 5 bases and 7 bases, there was a span of 17 bases. Germline CDR1 is LGHNT and CDR2 is FRNRAP. CDR3 protein: CASGPGAAVSGYTF. The CDR3 DNA follows: TGTGCTAGTGGTCCCGGGGCGGCCGTGAGTGGCTACACCTTC.

In its sample, this clonotype was seen a few times. The chain recombines TRBV2 with TRBJ1-2; 8 bases align to TRBD1. Trimming removed 3 bases from V and 8 bases from J; junction bases left unmatched: 2. The CDR3 contains 12 residues. Looked up from germline, CDR1 is SNHLY and CDR2 is FYNNEI. Written as DNA, the CDR3 is TGTGCCAGCAGTGACAGGGGGCAAGGCTACACCTTC. Translation gives CASSDRGQGYTF.